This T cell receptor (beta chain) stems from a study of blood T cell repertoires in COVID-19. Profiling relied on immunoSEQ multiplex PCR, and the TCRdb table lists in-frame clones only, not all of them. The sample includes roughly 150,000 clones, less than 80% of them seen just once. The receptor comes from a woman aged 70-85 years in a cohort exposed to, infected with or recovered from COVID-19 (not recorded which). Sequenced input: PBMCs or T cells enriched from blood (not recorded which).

DNA of the CDR3: TGTGCCAGCAGCTTTTCAGGGCTCCATGAGCAGTTCTTC. It encodes CASSFSGLHEQFF. The V call is TRBV13, the J call TRBJ2-1, with a weak D call TRBD1 (5 bases). V was trimmed by 3 bases and J by 8 bases, leaving 11 bases between them. The length of the CDR3 is 13 residues. CDR1 is PRHDT and CDR2 is FYEKMQ in the germline V gene (reference sequence).